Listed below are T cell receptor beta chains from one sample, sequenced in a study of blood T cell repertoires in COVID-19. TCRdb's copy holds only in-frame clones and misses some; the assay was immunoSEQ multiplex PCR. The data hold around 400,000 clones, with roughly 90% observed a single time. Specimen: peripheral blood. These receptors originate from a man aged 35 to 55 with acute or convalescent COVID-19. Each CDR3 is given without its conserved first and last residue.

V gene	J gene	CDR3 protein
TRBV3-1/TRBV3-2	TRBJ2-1	ASSQTLRGRRPNEQF
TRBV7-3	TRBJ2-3	ASSLNQLADTQY
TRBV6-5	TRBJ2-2	ASVSGGAGTGELF
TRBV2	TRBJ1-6	ASSEGGRNSPLH
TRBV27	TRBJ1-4	ASSRAGTGATNEKLF
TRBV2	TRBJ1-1	ASRGTWLDTEAF
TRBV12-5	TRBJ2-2	ATGGRGTGELF
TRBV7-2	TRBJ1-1	ASSLGQGAREAF
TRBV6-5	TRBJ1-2	ASKLGQATLGYT
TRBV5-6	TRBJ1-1	ASSLIGGNTEAF
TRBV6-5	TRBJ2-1	ASRGTSAENNEQF
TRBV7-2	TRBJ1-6	ASSLALDSFNSPLH
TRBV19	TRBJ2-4	ASSGPGRRSAKNIQY
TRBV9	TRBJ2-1	ASSTSTSGSFDEQF
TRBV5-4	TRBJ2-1	ASSLYLLYNEQF
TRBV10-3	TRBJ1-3	AISGGSVDTIY